This is a list of T cell receptor beta chains from one sample in a study of blood T cell repertoires in COVID-19. Some clones are missing from TCRdb's copy, which holds only in-frame ones; the method was immunoSEQ multiplex PCR. The repertoire has 150,000 to 200,000 clones, 65% to 85% of them found once; the top ten carry about 11%. Sequencing was performed on peripheral blood. The receptors stem from a man in his 60s with active or convalescent COVID-19. The CDR3 runs from the conserved cysteine through the conserved F or W. The D gene is left open where the match is weak. Size values are once, few and many counts, or a class for expanded clones, and some rows have none.

>TRBV5-1|TRBD1|.|TRBJ2-7
TGCGCCAGCAGCAGAACCGGGACAGGGTCCTACGAGCAGTACTTC
CASSRTGTGSYEQYF
>TRBV7-2|.|.|TRBJ1-1
TGTGCCAGCAGCGAACAGGAGGGAGGGTCTGAAGCTTTCTTT
CASSEQEGGSEAFF
>TRBV3-1/TRBV3-2|.|.|TRBJ2-2
TGTGCCAGCCACCACCGCGGAGATGGGGAGCTGTTTTTT
CASHHRGDGELFF
>TRBV5-5|TRBD1|once|TRBJ1-2
TGTGCCAGCAGCCCTGATGGACAGGGCAACTATGGCTACACCTTC
CASSPDGQGNYGYTF
>TRBV4-1|.|.|TRBJ1-2
TGCGCCAGCAGCCAGGATGTCGGGGAGGGATCGGGTGGCTACACCTTC
CASSQDVGEGSGGYTF
>TRBV6-6|TRBD1|.|TRBJ2-7
TGTGCCACCCGGGGCAGGGGGACGTACGAGCAGTACTTC
CATRGRGTYEQYF
>TRBV7-2|.|once|TRBJ2-5
TGTGCCAGCAGCCCCATACCCCGGACAGTTCAAGAGACCCAGTACTTC
CASSPIPRTVQETQYF
>TRBV3-1/TRBV3-2|TRBD1|.|TRBJ1-1
TGTGCCAGCAGCCCTGGACAGGGAGGTGAAGCTTTCTTT
CASSPGQGGEAFF
>TRBV12-3/TRBV12-4|TRBD1|.|TRBJ2-4
TGTGCCAGCAGATCAGGGGGAAACATTCAGTACTTC
CASRSGGNIQYF
>TRBV7-9|TRBD1|.|TRBJ2-7
TGTGCCAGCAGCCCCAGGACAGGAGAAACCTACGAGCAGTACTTC
CASSPRTGETYEQYF
>TRBV7-8|.|.|TRBJ2-7
TGTGCCAGCAGCTTAACTGGACAGTCCCACTACGAGCAGTACTTC
CASSLTGQSHYEQYF
>TRBV5-1|.|.|TRBJ1-1
TGCGCCAGCAGCTTGGTAGCAGACACTGAAGCTTTCTTT
CASSLVADTEAFF
>TRBV2|.|few|TRBJ1-2
TGTGCCACCGGGGGGGACACAGCTAACTATGGCTACACCTTC
CATGGDTANYGYTF
>TRBV19|TRBD1|.|TRBJ1-6
TGTGCCAGTAGGCCGGGACAGGGGTTTTCACCCCTCCACTTT
CASRPGQGFSPLHF
>TRBV19|TRBD1|once|TRBJ1-6
TGTGCCAGTAGTGCGCCCTGGACAGGGTATAGTTCACCCCTCCACTTT
CASSAPWTGYSSPLHF
>TRBV2|TRBD1|once|TRBJ2-7
TGTGCCACCGGGACAGGGCTTTACAAGCAGTACTTC
CATGTGLYKQYF
>TRBV6-5|.|.|TRBJ1-6
TGTGCCAGCATGCTGGACGGTGGGAGAAATTCACCCCTCCACTTT
CASMLDGGRNSPLHF
>TRBV11-3|.|.|TRBJ2-3
TGTGCCAGCAGCGCTGCCCACATAACCGATACGCAGTATTTT
CASSAAHITDTQYF
>TRBV18|.|few|TRBJ1-4
TGTGCCAGCTCACCTGTGGACAGTGATAATGAAAAACTGTTTTTT
CASSPVDSDNEKLFF
>TRBV18|TRBD2|.|TRBJ2-4
TGTGCCAGCTCCCCTAGCGGGGGGACCAAAAACATTCAGTACTTC
CASSPSGGTKNIQYF
>TRBV28|TRBD2|.|TRBJ2-2
TGTGCCAGCAGTTACAGCGGGACCTCCGGGGAGCTGTTTTTT
CASSYSGTSGELFF
>TRBV2|TRBD1|.|TRBJ2-7
TGTGCCAGCAGGCTAACAGGGGATCGCCCCTACGAGCAGTACTTC
CASRLTGDRPYEQYF
>TRBV28|TRBD2|.|TRBJ2-3
TGTGCCAGCAGTTTATCGGGACTAGCGGGAGCAGATACGCAGTATTTT
CASSLSGLAGADTQYF
>TRBV5-1|.|.|TRBJ2-7
TGCGCCAGCAGCTTTAAGAGGGAGGTGAAGAACGAGCAGTACTTC
CASSFKREVKNEQYF
>TRBV18|.|.|TRBJ2-2
TGTGCCAGCTCCGACCAGGGACAGAGCGGGACCGGGGAGCTGTTTTTT
CASSDQGQSGTGELFF
>TRBV5-1|.|.|TRBJ1-1
TGCGCCAGCAGCTTCAGAGAGACTAACACTGAAGCTTTCTTT
CASSFRETNTEAFF
>TRBV5-6|TRBD1|.|TRBJ2-1
TGTGCCAGCAGCTTGGAGCCCGGGACAGCCTACAATGAGCAGTTCTTC
CASSLEPGTAYNEQFF
>TRBV24-1|TRBD1|.|TRBJ1-5
TGTGCCACCAGTGAACGGACAGGCATCAATCAGCCCCAGCATTTT
CATSERTGINQPQHF
>TRBV18|.|.|TRBJ2-7
TGTGCCAGCTCACGGAATGGCGGGGAGGCCAGTTACGAGCAGTACTTC
CASSRNGGEASYEQYF
>TRBV6-5|.|.|TRBJ1-2
TGTGCCAGTAACCCGGCGGGGGGTGGCTACACCTTC
CASNPAGGGYTF
>TRBV6-5|TRBD1|few|TRBJ1-2
TGTGCCAGCAGGGAGGGACAGGGGATTGGCTACACCTTC
CASREGQGIGYTF
>TRBV6-6|TRBD2|.|TRBJ2-2
TGTGCCAGCAGTTACGAGCGGGGGGACACCGGGGAGCTGTTTTTT
CASSYERGDTGELFF
>TRBV5-1|TRBD1|.|TRBJ2-7
TGCGCCAGCAGCTTGGAGTCAGGGGGTTTGAACGAGCAGTACTTC
CASSLESGGLNEQYF
>TRBV19|TRBD1|.|TRBJ1-3
TGTGCCAGCAGGGACAGCACCGGCTCTGGAAACACCATATATTTT
CASRDSTGSGNTIYF
>TRBV3-1/TRBV3-2|.|.|TRBJ1-1
TGTGCCAGCAGCCTTCAATCCAGGGCCACTGAAGCTTTCTTT
CASSLQSRATEAFF
>TRBV13|.|.|TRBJ1-1
TGTGCCAGCAGCTTAGTAGGTATCGACAGTTTTTTCTTT
CASSLVGIDSFFF
>TRBV19|TRBD1|.|TRBJ2-2
TGTGCCAGTAGTATAGGAGATAGGACAGGGGGCACCGGGGAGCTGTTTTTT
CASSIGDRTGGTGELFF
>TRBV5-1|.|.|TRBJ1-3
TGCGCCAGCAGTGCAGGACAGCCACGAAACACCATATATTTT
CASSAGQPRNTIYF
>TRBV5-7|TRBD2|.|TRBJ2-7
TGTGCCAGCAGCTTGGGGGCTAGCGGGAGTGACGAGCAGTACTTC
CASSLGASGSDEQYF
>TRBV5-8|.|.|TRBJ2-7
TGTGCCAGCAGATTTAGGCAGGGGAATGAGGCCGAGCAGTACTTC
CASRFRQGNEAEQYF
>TRBV12-3/TRBV12-4|.|.|TRBJ2-1
TGTGCCAGCAGTTCTAGACAGAACAATGAGCAGTTCTTC
CASSSRQNNEQFF
>TRBV29-1|TRBD1|few|TRBJ1-2
TGCAGCGTCCGGACAGGGGAGGGCTACACCTTC
CSVRTGEGYTF
>TRBV28|TRBD2|once|TRBJ2-7
TGTGCCAGCAGTTTTCACAGCGGGAGGAACTACGAGCAGTACTTC
CASSFHSGRNYEQYF
>TRBV2|TRBD2|many|TRBJ2-2
TGTGCCAGCAGGGAACTAGCGGGAGGGCCCGGGGAGCTGTTTTTT
CASRELAGGPGELFF
>TRBV9|.|.|TRBJ2-7
TGTGCCAGCAGCGTGCAGGGTCACGACTACGAGCAGTACTTC
CASSVQGHDYEQYF
>TRBV19|.|few|TRBJ1-1
TGTGCCAGTAGGACAAGGACTGAAGCTTTCTTT
CASRTRTEAFF
>TRBV5-4|TRBD2|.|TRBJ2-5
TGTGCCAGCAGCTCACCCCCCGGGGGGACAGAGACCCAGTACTTC
CASSSPPGGTETQYF
>TRBV27|TRBD1|.|TRBJ2-7
TGTGCCAGCAGTGTCGCACAGGGGCCCTACGAGCAGTACTTC
CASSVAQGPYEQYF
>TRBV5-1|TRBD1|.|TRBJ2-1
TGCGCCAGCTCGCTGGGACAGGGTATCTACAATGAGCAGTTCTTC
CASSLGQGIYNEQFF
>TRBV5-4|.|.|TRBJ1-2
TGTGCCAGCAGCTCGGACAGACTCTATGGCTACACCTTC
CASSSDRLYGYTF
>TRBV7-2|TRBD2|.|TRBJ2-3
TGTGCCAGCAGCTTATTGTTGGGGAGGGCGGCGCAGTATTTT
CASSLLLGRAAQYF
>TRBV5-4|.|.|TRBJ2-5
TGTGCCAGCAGCTTGGAACAGGGCAAAGAGACCCAGTACTTC
CASSLEQGKETQYF
>TRBV3-1/TRBV3-2|TRBD1|.|TRBJ1-2
TGTGCCAGCAGCCGCCAGGTGGGACAGGGCGCCGGCTACACCTTC
CASSRQVGQGAGYTF
>TRBV27|TRBD1|few|TRBJ1-2
TGTGCCAGCAGTTTTGTAGGTCAGGGACAGGGACATGGCTACACCTTC
CASSFVGQGQGHGYTF
>TRBV19|TRBD1|.|TRBJ1-1
TGTGCCAGTAGGACGACCGGGACAGGGTCACTTACGGGTCGAGGGCCTGAAGCTTTCTTT
CASRTTGTGSLTGRGPEAFF
>TRBV28|.|.|TRBJ1-3
TGTGCCAGCAGTTATGACAGGTTTGCAAACACCATATATTTT
CASSYDRFANTIYF
>TRBV11-2|.|.|TRBJ2-1
TGTGCCAGCAGCCCTAGATTAAGCTCCTACAATGAGCAGTTCTTC
CASSPRLSSYNEQFF
>TRBV6-1|.|.|TRBJ1-4
TGTGCCAGCAGTGAGACAGCAACTAATGAAAAACTGTTTTTT
CASSETATNEKLFF
>TRBV28|TRBD1|.|TRBJ1-2
TGTGCCAGCAGTTTGTCCCTCACGGGCGGACAGGGGTTGAACTATGGCTACACCTTC
CASSLSLTGGQGLNYGYTF
>TRBV5-1|.|.|TRBJ1-3
TGCGCCAGCAGCTTGGTCGGGGGTCCTTACTCTGGAAACACCATATATTTT
CASSLVGGPYSGNTIYF